Presented here are 29 T cell receptor beta chains from one specimen sequenced in a study of T cells after yellow fever vaccination (dated by TCRdb to about 2019). Libraries were constructed by 5' RACE. Sequencing relied on an Illumina HiSeq 2500. In-frame beta chains were kept once TCRdb had trimmed the public reads at Q25 with fastp and called clones with MiXCR. Under each unique CDR3 protein, matching rows form one entry showing the most common genes and DNA. This sample holds over 150,000 distinct CDR3 sequences; 6.2% were observed only once. Just under 3% of the sample belongs to the ten largest clones. The sample's treatment or condition, from its label and the paper: live attenuated yellow fever vaccine strain. Sequencing was performed on CD4+ T cells sorted from PBMCs, taken on the day of the first yellow fever vaccination. The receptors derive from a man aged 18 to 29 who received the YFV17D yellow fever vaccine.

This clonotype occurred many times. The chain couples TRBV12-3 or TRBV12-4 to TRBJ2-2, with D possibly being TRBD2 (6 bases). V was clipped by 7 bases and J by 5 bases, with 17 bases between them. This CDR3 contains 15 residues. In nucleotides, the CDR3 is TGTGCCAGCACCTCCCAGGGAGGCCGAACCGGGGAGCTGTTTTTT. Amino acids: CASTSQGGRTGELFF.

This chain uses TRBV3-1 with TRBJ1-3, with D uncertain. CDR3 size: 13 residues. The germline CDR1 and CDR2 sequences are LGHDT and YNNKEL (reference sequence). V was cut by 7 bases and J by 4 bases, with 11 bases left in between. CDR3 sequence (DNA): TGTGCCAGCAAAGAATTGGGAGGAAACACCATATATTTT. Its protein is CASKELGGNTIYF.

CDR3 residues: CASSLNGGRKKTQYF. The CDR3 DNA follows: TGTGCCAGCAGCTTAAACGGGGGGCGAAAGAAGACCCAGTACTTC. The chain links TRBV7-2 to TRBJ2-5, with D perhaps matching TRBD2 (7 bases). Germline V gene lookup returns CDR1 SGHTA and CDR2 FQGNSA. Trimming took 2 bases from V and 6 from J, leaving 16 bases between them. The CDR3 is 15 amino acids.

This clonotype was detected ten times or more. The CDR3 DNA reads TGTGCCAGCAGCTCGATTCGGGGACTAGGAAACACCATATATTTT. Its translation is CASSSIRGLGNTIYF. The chain carries TRBV11-2 and TRBJ1-3, with D perhaps matching TRBD1 (5 bases). Germline assignment: CDR1 SGHAT and CDR2 FQNNGV. The CDR3 totals 15 residues. Trimming took 4 bases from V and 4 from J, leaving 14 bases between them.

There are many counts of this clonotype. The rearrangement links TRBV29-1 to TRBJ1-2, with TRBD1 as a possible D gene (5 bases). Trimming took off 7 bases at V and 2 bases at J, with 17 bases between the two ends. Germline V gene data show CDR1 as SQVTM and CDR2 as ANQGSEA. The CDR3 has 14 amino acids. In DNA, the CDR3 is TGCAGCGCCCGACGGGTTGAGGGGAACTATGGCTACACCTTC. As protein: CSARRVEGNYGYTF.

This clonotype was counted at least ten times. The chain uses TRBV2 and TRBJ2-5; D remains unclear. CDR1 is SNHLY and CDR2 is FYNNEI in the germline V gene. The CDR3 is made up of 12 amino acids. Trimming took off 7 bases at V and 2 bases at J, with 8 bases between the two ends. This CDR3 reads CASIDGQETQYF. CDR3 coding DNA: TGTGCCAGCATCGACGGGCAAGAGACCCAGTACTTC.

This clonotype was picked up a small number of times. The V gene is TRBV20-1, the J gene TRBJ2-7, with TRBD2 matching 7 bases. CDR1 and CDR2 (germline): DFQATT, SNEGSKA (reference sequence). Losses at the gene ends were 0 bases for V and 6 bases for J; bases not matched to a gene: 11. This CDR3 is 15 amino acids long. CDR3 in amino acids: CSARDRSQGEGEQYF. CDR3 sequence (DNA): TGCAGTGCTAGAGATCGGTCCCAAGGGGAGGGCGAGCAGTACTTC.

In this sample, this clonotype turned up many times. The J gene is TRBJ2-7, the V gene TRBV7-2; 8 nucleotides agree with TRBD1. The CDR3 totals 16 residues. In germline, CDR1 is SGHTA, CDR2 FQGNSA. Trimming at V came to 1 base and at J to 1 base, leaving 6 bases not matched to a gene. The CDR3 nucleotides read TGTGCCAGCAGCTTAGGGGGCAGGGGGCGATCCTACGAGCAGTACGTC. Residues: CASSLGGRGRSYEQYV.

This clonotype was observed at least ten times. The rearrangement joins TRBV9 to TRBJ2-3, with TRBD2 matching over 16 bases. This CDR3 is 21 amino acids long. Per germline, CDR1 SGDLS and CDR2 YYNGEE. J lost 2 bases, V lost 1 base, and 13 bases had no gene match. The DNA of the CDR3 is TGTGCCAGCAGCGTAACTCCGGGACTAGCGGGGGGGAGGTACGCCACAGATACGCAGTATTTT. It is translated as CASSVTPGLAGGRYATDTQYF.

Ten or more counts support this clonotype. The gene calls are TRBV20-1 and TRBJ2-1; D not resolved. Germline V gene lookup returns CDR1 DFQATT and CDR2 SNEGSKA (reference sequence). CDR3 length: 13 residues. V lost 3 bases and J 2 bases, leaving 8 bases between the germline ends. CDR3 DNA sequence: TGCAGTGCTAGGCGTTCTGCCTACAATGAGCAGTTCTTC. Encoded protein: CSARRSAYNEQFF.

This clonotype was found a few times. The chain combines TRBV24-1 with TRBJ2-1; weak D call: TRBD2 (5 bases). V was shortened by 3 bases and J by 0 bases, with 11 bases between the two germline ends. Germline loops: CDR1 KGHDR, CDR2 SFDVKD. The CDR3 spans 16 residues. The CDR3 bases are TGTGCCACCAGTGATCACGGACGGGACTCCTACAATGAGCAGTTCTTC. Translated: CATSDHGRDSYNEQFF.

This clonotype was seen more than once but under ten times. Relative to the germline gene, one junction end is altered; a read error may explain this. The chain couples TRBV5-1 to TRBJ1-2; D may be TRBD1 (6 bases). This CDR3 is 14 amino acids long. In germline, CDR1 is SGHRS, CDR2 YFSETQ. CDR3 in amino acids: CASRLNRDPYGYTF. The CDR3 coding sequence is TGCGCCAGCCGCTTAAACAGGGATCCCTATGGCTACACCTTC.

Ten or more counts support this clonotype. The chain is built from TRBV3-1 and TRBJ1-2, with 8 bases identical to TRBD1. Germline CDR1 reads LGHDT; CDR2 reads YNNKEL (reference sequence). There are 14 residues in the CDR3. Trimming cost V 1 base and J 4 bases; bases outside gene matches: 2. CDR3 in amino acids: CASSQGTGSYGYTF. CDR3 nucleotide sequence: TGTGCCAGCAGCCAAGGGACAGGGTCCTATGGCTACACCTTC.

This clonotype has ten or more counts. The chain has TRBV28 and TRBJ2-5; a possible D gene is TRBD1 (6 bases). The CDR3 is made up of 13 amino acids. The germline V and J ends were trimmed by 8 bases and 1 base, with 11 bases remaining between them. Per germline, CDR1 MDHEN and CDR2 SYDVKM. CDR3 sequence reads: CASVRGIQETQYF. CDR3 in DNA: TGTGCCAGCGTCAGGGGAATCCAAGAGACCCAGTACTTC.

The chain recombines TRBV20-1 with TRBJ2-5, with D unresolved. Per the germline V gene, CDR1 is DFQATT and CDR2 is SNEGSKA (reference sequence). This CDR3 region has 13 residues. V shed 2 bases and J shed 3 bases, with 10 bases lying between them. Here the CDR3 reads CSARRGREETQYF. The DNA for the CDR3 is TGCAGTGCTAGAAGAGGAAGGGAAGAGACCCAGTACTTC.

Ten or more counts support this clonotype. The chain has TRBV20-1 and TRBJ2-5; 10 nucleotides match TRBD2. CDR1 and CDR2 from the germline V gene are DFQATT and SNEGSKA (reference sequence). V lost 3 bases and J lost 3; bases outside the gene matches: 4. The CDR3 has 14 amino acids. In nucleotides, the CDR3 is TGCAGTGCTAGTCCGGGACTAGCGAAAGAGACCCAGTACTTC. It is translated as CSASPGLAKETQYF.

This clonotype was counted ten times or more. This chain connects TRBV7-2 to TRBJ2-1; tentatively, D is TRBD1 or TRBD2 (5 bases each). The germline V gene has CDR1 SGHTA and CDR2 FQGNSA. This CDR3 comprises 16 residues. V was pared by 2 bases and J by 0 bases, with 11 bases between. The CDR3 region is CASSLQGTSSYNEQFF. The CDR3 DNA reads TGTGCCAGCAGCTTACAAGGGACCAGCTCCTACAATGAGCAGTTCTTC.

This chain joins TRBV5-4 and TRBJ2-7, with 8 nucleotides matching TRBD1. This CDR3 has 13 amino acids. Germline trimming cut 5 bases from V and 6 bases from J; bases unmatched to any gene: 7. The germline V gene has CDR1 SGHNT and CDR2 YYREEE (reference sequence). Written as DNA, the CDR3 is TGTGCCAGCAGAAAAGACAGGGGAGGCGAGCAGTACGTC. Encoded protein: CASRKDRGGEQYV.

This clonotype came up many times. The chain couples TRBV12-3 or TRBV12-4 to TRBJ2-1; D is unclear. The CDR3 runs to 14 residues. V was cut by 1 base and J by 10 bases, with 14 bases left in between. In nucleotides, the CDR3 is TGTGCCAGCAGTTTAGGGGCAGGCGGCAGGGAGCAGTTCTTC. It yields the protein CASSLGAGGREQFF.

This clonotype showed up just a few times. J is TRBJ2-3 and V is TRBV7-3; D not certain. This CDR3 has 16 amino acids. CDR1 SGHTA and CDR2 FQGTGA come from the germline V gene. Deletions cut 1 base from V and 6 bases from J, with 17 bases between. CDR3 nucleotide sequence: TGTGCCAGCAGCTTAAAGGGTCCAGGTCGGTCGGATACGCAGTATTTT. Encoded protein: CASSLKGPGRSDTQYF.

This clonotype was seen ten or more times. The genes are TRBV3-1 and TRBJ1-1; no firm D call. Germline CDR1 reads LGHDT; CDR2 reads YNNKEL (reference sequence). V was pared by 2 bases and J by 1 base, with 8 bases between. The CDR3 runs 14 residues. CDR3: CASSQYSENTEAFF. CDR3 coding DNA: TGTGCCAGCAGCCAATATAGCGAGAACACTGAAGCTTTCTTT. Complete variable domain (other parts from reference TRBV3-1 and TRBJ1-1): DTAVSQTPKYLVTQMGNDKSIKCEQNLGHDTMYWYKQDSKKFLKIMFSYNNKELIINETVPNRFSPKSPDKAHLNLHINSLELGDSAVYFCASSQYSENTEAFFGQGTRLTVV.

This clonotype has more than one count but fewer than ten. This chain uses TRBV7-6 with TRBJ2-6; D is unclear. V was trimmed by 2 bases and J by 0 bases, leaving 8 bases between them. The CDR3 is 16 amino acids. Looked up from germline, CDR1 is SGHVS and CDR2 is FNYEAQ. The CDR3 spells CASSLSRPSGANVLTF. The DNA for the CDR3 is TGTGCCAGCAGCTTAAGTCGGCCCTCTGGGGCCAACGTCCTGACTTTC.

This clonotype was detected only a few times. The J gene is TRBJ1-5, the V gene TRBV20-1; no clear D. Deletions cut 0 bases from V and 7 bases from J, with 19 bases between. CDR1 and CDR2 (germline): DFQATT, SNEGSKA (reference sequence). This CDR3 comprises 16 residues. The CDR3 sequence: CSARDWGSRGQQPQHF. Here the CDR3 DNA reads TGCAGTGCTAGAGATTGGGGTTCGCGTGGCCAACAGCCCCAGCATTTT.

This clonotype was detected only a few times. The chain links TRBV20-1 to TRBJ1-1; D is possibly TRBD1 (6 bases). This CDR3 comprises 15 residues. V gave up 1 base and J gave up 4 bases, with 16 bases separating them. Germline CDR1 DFQATT, CDR2 SNEGSKA (reference sequence). CDR3 loop: CSARGLTGGRTEAFF. The CDR3 region has the DNA TGCAGTGCTAGAGGTCTTACCGGGGGCCGCACTGAAGCTTTCTTT.

Here the CDR3 reads CASSLTLADKQFF. CDR3 nucleotides: TGTGCCAGCAGCCTAACACTAGCGGACAAGCAGTTCTTC. The chain uses TRBV7-2 and TRBJ2-1; 8 nucleotides match TRBD2. Germline lookup yields CDR1 SGHTA and CDR2 FQGNSA. Losses at the gene ends were 5 bases for V and 11 bases for J; bases not matched to a gene: 8. The CDR3 runs 13 residues.

This clonotype has at least ten counts. The CDR3 region has the DNA TGTGCCAGCAGTTACTCCACCCCGGGACTAGCGGGGGGTCGGAACACCGGGGAGCTGTTTTTT. Translation gives CASSYSTPGLAGGRNTGELFF. V is TRBV6-2 or TRBV6-3 and J is TRBJ2-2; 15 bases are a match to TRBD2. The CDR3 length is 21 residues. Looked up from germline, CDR1 is MNHEY and CDR2 is SVGEGT. The V gene end was trimmed by 0 bases and the J gene end by 1 base; junction bases not matched to a gene: 9.

This clonotype was counted a few times. The chain is built from TRBV4-1 and TRBJ2-5; TRBD2 matches at 8 bases. The V gene's germline CDR1 is MGHRA and CDR2 YSYEKL. The CDR3 runs to 15 residues. Trimming removed 0 bases from V and 5 bases from J; junction bases left unmatched: 5. CDR3 in amino acids: CASSQDGGAGETQYF. CDR3 DNA: TGCGCCAGCAGCCAAGACGGGGGGGCTGGGGAGACCCAGTACTTC.

The chain joins TRBV20-1 to TRBJ2-5; 11 bases line up with TRBD1. CDR3 length: 15 amino acids. The V segment lost 5 bases and the J segment 2 bases; nucleotides outside the gene matches: 7. Germline CDR1 is DFQATT and CDR2 is SNEGSKA (reference sequence). In nucleotides, the CDR3 is TGCAGTGCTGGGGGTAGGGACAGGGGGCAAGAGACCCAGTACTTC. This sequence encodes CSAGGRDRGQETQYF.

For this clonotype: At one boundary the junction diverges from the germline segment, which might be a read error. The chain has TRBV24-1 and TRBJ1-2, with 9 bases fitting TRBD1. There are 15 residues in the CDR3. CDR1 is KGHDR and CDR2 is SFDVKD in the germline V gene. The CDR3 protein is CATSDPSTNRDRDYF. CDR3 coding DNA: TGTGCCACCAGTGATCCCTCTACGAACCGGGACAGGGATTACTTC.